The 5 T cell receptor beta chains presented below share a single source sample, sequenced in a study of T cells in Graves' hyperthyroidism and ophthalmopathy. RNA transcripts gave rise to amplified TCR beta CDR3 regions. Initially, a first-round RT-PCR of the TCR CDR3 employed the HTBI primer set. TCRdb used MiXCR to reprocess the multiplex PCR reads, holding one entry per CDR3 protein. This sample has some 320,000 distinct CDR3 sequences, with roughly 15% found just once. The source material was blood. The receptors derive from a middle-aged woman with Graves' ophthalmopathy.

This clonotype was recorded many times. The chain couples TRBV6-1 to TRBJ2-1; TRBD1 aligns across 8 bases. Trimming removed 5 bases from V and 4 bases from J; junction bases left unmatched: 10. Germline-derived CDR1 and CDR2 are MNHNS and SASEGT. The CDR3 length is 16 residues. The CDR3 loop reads CASSPKDRAKYNEQFF. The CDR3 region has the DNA TGTGCCAGCAGTCCCAAGGACAGGGCAAAATACAATGAGCAGTTCTTC.

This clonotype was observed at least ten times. The DNA of the CDR3 is TGTGCCAGCAGCCAAGAGCGGTACGAGCAGTACTTC. The encoded protein is CASSQERYEQYF. V usage is TRBV3-1 and J usage is TRBJ2-7; no firm D call. The CDR3 length is 12 residues. V was cut by 0 bases and J by 4 bases, with 4 bases left in between. Per the germline V gene, CDR1 is LGHDT and CDR2 is YNNKEL (reference sequence).

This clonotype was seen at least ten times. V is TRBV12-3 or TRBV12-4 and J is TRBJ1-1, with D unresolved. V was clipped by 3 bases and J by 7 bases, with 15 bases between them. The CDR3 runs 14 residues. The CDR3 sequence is CASSLPTRVSEAFF. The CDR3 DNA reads TGTGCCAGCAGTTTGCCCACACGGGTTAGTGAAGCTTTCTTT.

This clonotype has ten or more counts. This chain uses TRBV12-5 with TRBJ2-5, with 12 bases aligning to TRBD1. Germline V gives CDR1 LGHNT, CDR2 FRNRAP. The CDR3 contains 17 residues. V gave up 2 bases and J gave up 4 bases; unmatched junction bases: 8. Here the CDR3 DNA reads TGTGCTAGTGGTTTGCCCCGGGACAGGGGGCCCCCAGAGACCCAGTACTTC. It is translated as CASGLPRDRGPPETQYF.

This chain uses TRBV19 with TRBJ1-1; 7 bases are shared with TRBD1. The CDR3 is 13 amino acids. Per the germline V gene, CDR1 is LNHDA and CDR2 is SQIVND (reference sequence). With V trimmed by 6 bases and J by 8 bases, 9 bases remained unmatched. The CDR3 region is CASSIGTGDEAFF. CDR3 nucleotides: TGTGCCAGTAGCATCGGTACAGGGGACGAAGCTTTCTTT.